Sequencing of this TCR beta chain was carried out in a study of T cells in Graves' hyperthyroidism and ophthalmopathy. Looked up from germline, CDR1 is MGHDK and CDR2 is SYGVNS. The junction had 7 bases not matched to a gene; V was cut back by 2 bases and J by 2 bases. The CDR3 sequence is 16 residues long. Researchers amplified the TCR beta CDR3 regions from RNA transcripts. TCR CDR3 underwent first-round RT-PCR with the HTBI primer set. TCRdb reprocessed the multiplex PCR reads with MiXCR, giving one entry per CDR3 protein. The sample contains about 400,000 distinct CDR3 sequences, roughly 13% of which appear only once.

Sequencing input: blood. The receptor was isolated from a man aged 45-65 years with Graves' ophthalmopathy. The V gene is TRBV25-1, the J gene TRBJ2-7; 9 nucleotides match TRBD2. DNA for the CDR3: TGTGCCAGCAGTGAAAGGTGGCGGGAGGGTGCCTACGAGCAGTACTTC. Residues: CASSERWREGAYEQYF.